Below are 4 T cell receptor beta chains sequenced from a single sample in a study of control samples from healthy donors and cancer patients. TCRdb keeps only in-frame clones here, not all; method: immunoSEQ multiplex PCR. The sample lists 110,000 to 150,000 clones, around 86% occurring once. The sample consisted of blood. All receptors come from a man aged 25-45 years in good health.

The V call is TRBV24-1, the J call TRBJ2-5, with TRBD2 matching over 10 bases. Losses at the gene ends were 3 bases for V and 5 bases for J; bases not matched to a gene: 5. The CDR3 covers 15 residues. Per the germline V gene, CDR1 is KGHDR and CDR2 is SFDVKD. Written as DNA, the CDR3 is TGTGCCACCAGTGATGGGACTAGCGTGGTGGAGACCCAGTACTTC. Translation gives CATSDGTSVVETQYF.

V is TRBV5-1 and J is TRBJ2-1; D is tentatively TRBD1 or TRBD2 (5 bases each). The CDR3 has 16 amino acids. The V and J ends lost 1 base and 2 bases respectively, with 13 bases between them. Germline V lookup: CDR1 SGHRS, CDR2 YFSETQ. CDR3 sequence (DNA): TGCGCCAGCAGCTTGAGTTGGGGGTCGACCTACAATGAGCAGTTCTTC. Translating gives CASSLSWGSTYNEQFF.

This clone was seen more than once but under ten times. DNA of the CDR3: TGTGCCACCAGTGATTCGGACAGGGAAAACTATGGCTACACCTTC. Translating gives CATSDSDRENYGYTF. This chain joins TRBV24-1 and TRBJ1-2; TRBD1 agrees at 8 bases. With V trimmed by 2 bases and J by 2 bases, 3 bases remained unmatched. CDR1 KGHDR and CDR2 SFDVKD come from the germline V gene. The CDR3 extends over 15 amino acids.

The V and J genes are TRBV11-3 and TRBJ2-7; a weak D match, TRBD2 (5 bases). The CDR3 consists of 14 residues. Germline CDR1 is SGHNT and CDR2 is YENEEA. V was trimmed by 5 bases and J by 1 base, leaving 12 bases between them. CDR3 loop: CASSPTRGSYEQYF. The CDR3 nucleotides read TGTGCCAGCAGCCCCACTCGGGGATCCTACGAGCAGTACTTC.